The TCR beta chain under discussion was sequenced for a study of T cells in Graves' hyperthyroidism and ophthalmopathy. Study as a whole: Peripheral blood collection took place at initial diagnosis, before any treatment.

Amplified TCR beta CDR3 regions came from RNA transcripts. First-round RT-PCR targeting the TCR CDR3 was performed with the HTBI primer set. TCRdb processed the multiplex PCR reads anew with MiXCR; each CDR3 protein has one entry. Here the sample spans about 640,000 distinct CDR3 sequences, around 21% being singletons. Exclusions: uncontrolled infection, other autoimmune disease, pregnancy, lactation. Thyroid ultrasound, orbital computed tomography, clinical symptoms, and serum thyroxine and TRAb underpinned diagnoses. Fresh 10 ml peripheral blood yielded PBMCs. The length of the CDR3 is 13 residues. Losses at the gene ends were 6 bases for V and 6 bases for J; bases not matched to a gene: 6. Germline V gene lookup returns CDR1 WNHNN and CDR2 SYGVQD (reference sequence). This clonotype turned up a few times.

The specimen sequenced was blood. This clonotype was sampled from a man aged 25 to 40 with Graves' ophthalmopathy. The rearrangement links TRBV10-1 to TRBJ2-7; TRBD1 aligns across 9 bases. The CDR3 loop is CASSRDRVSEQYF. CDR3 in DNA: TGCGCCAGCAGCCGGGACAGGGTTAGCGAGCAGTACTTC.